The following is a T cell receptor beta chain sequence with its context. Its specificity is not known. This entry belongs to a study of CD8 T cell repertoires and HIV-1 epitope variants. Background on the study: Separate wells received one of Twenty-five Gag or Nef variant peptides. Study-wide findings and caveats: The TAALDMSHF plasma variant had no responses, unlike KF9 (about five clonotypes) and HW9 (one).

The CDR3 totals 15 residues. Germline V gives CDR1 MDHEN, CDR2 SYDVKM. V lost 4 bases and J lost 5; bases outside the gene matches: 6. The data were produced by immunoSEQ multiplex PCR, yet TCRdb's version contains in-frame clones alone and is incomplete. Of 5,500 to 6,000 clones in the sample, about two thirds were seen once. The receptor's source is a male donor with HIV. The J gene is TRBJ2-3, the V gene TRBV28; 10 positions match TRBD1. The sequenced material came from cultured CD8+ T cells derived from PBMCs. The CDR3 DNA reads TGTGCCAGCAGTTCGTCCGGGACAGGGGAAGATACGCAGTATTTT. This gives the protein CASSSSGTGEDTQYF.